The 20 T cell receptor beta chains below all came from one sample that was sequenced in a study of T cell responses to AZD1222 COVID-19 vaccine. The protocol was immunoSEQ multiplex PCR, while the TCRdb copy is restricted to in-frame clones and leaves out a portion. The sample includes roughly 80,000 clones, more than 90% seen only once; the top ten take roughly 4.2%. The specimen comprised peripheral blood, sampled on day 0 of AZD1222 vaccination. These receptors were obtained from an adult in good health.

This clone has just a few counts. The CDR3 DNA reads TGTGCCTGGAGCGTCGGGTCTGGAAACACCATATATTTT. Its protein is CAWSVGSGNTIYF. The chain is built from TRBV30 and TRBJ1-3, with unresolved D. Deletions cut 3 bases from V and 1 base from J, with 7 bases between. CDR3 size: 13 residues. CDR1 and CDR2 (germline): GTSNPN, SVGIG (reference sequence).

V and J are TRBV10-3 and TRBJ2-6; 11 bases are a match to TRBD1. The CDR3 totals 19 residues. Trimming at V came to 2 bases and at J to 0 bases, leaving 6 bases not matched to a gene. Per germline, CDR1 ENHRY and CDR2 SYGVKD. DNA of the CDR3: TGTGCCATCAGTGAGAGCATCGGGACAGGGGGCTCTGGGGCCAACGTCCTGACTTTC. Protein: CAISESIGTGGSGANVLTF.

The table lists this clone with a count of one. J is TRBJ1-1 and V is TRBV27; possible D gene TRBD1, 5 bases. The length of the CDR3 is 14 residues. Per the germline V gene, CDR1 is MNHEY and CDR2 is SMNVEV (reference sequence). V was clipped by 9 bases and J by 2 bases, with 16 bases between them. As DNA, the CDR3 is TGTGCCAGAAACGGGGAGGGGATTAACACTGAAGCTTTCTTT. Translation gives CARNGEGINTEAFF.

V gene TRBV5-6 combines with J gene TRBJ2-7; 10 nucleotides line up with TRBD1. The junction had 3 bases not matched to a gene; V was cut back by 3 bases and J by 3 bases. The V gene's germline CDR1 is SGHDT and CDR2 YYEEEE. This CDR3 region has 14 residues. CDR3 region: CASSSGQGLYEQYF. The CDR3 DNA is TGTGCCAGCAGCTCGGGACAGGGGCTCTACGAGCAGTACTTC.

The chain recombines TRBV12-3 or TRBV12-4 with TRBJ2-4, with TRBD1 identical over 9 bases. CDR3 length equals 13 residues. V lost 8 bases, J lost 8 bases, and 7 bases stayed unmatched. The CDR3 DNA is TGTGCCAGCGGGGACAGGGTAGGGGACATTCAGTACTTC. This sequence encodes CASGDRVGDIQYF.

CDR3 nucleotide sequence: TGTGCCACCAACGGGGCGGGAGAAGGGTACAATGAGCAGTTCTTC. This translates into CATNGAGEGYNEQFF. This sequence joins TRBV6-5 and TRBJ2-1; 7 bases map to TRBD2. This CDR3 has 15 residues. V lost 10 bases, J lost 4 bases, and 13 bases stayed unmatched. Germline values: CDR1 MNHEY, CDR2 SVGAGI.

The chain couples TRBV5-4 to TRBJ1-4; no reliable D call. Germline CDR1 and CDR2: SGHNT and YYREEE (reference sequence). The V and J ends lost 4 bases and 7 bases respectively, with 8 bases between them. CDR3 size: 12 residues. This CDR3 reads CASSQGSEKLFF. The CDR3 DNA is TGTGCCAGCAGCCAAGGGAGTGAAAAACTGTTTTTT.

CDR3 amino acids: CASSQDDQDAVAEQYF. The CDR3 DNA follows: TGCGCCAGCAGCCAAGATGATCAGGACGCTGTGGCCGAGCAGTACTTC. V gene TRBV4-1 combines with J gene TRBJ2-7, with D unclear. CDR1 is MGHRA, CDR2 YSYEKL, per germline. This CDR3 contains 16 residues. Trimming took off 0 bases at V and 6 bases at J, with 18 bases between the two ends.

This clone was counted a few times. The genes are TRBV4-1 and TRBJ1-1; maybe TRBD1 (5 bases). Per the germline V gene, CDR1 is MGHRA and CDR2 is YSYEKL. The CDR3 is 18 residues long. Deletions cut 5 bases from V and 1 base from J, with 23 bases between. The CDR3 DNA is TGCGCCAGCAGCTTACGGATGTTAACGAGAGGGGAGAACACTGAAGCTTTCTTT. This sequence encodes CASSLRMLTRGENTEAFF.

In DNA form, the CDR3 reads TGCGCCAGCAGGAGGAACAGCATCTCCTACGAGCAGTACTTC. Its translation is CASRRNSISYEQYF. The chain has TRBV5-1 and TRBJ2-7; D gene uncertain. CDR1 and CDR2 (germline): SGHRS, YFSETQ. The V end lost 5 bases, the J end lost 0 bases, and 12 bases lay between the germline ends. The CDR3 is 14 amino acids.

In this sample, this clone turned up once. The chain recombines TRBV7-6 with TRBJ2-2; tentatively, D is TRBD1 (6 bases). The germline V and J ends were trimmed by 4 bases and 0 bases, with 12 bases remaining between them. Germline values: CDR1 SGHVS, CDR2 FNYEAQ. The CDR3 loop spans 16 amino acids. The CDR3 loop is CASSSPDRTNTGELFF. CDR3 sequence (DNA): TGTGCCAGCAGCTCCCCTGACAGGACGAACACCGGGGAGCTGTTTTTT.

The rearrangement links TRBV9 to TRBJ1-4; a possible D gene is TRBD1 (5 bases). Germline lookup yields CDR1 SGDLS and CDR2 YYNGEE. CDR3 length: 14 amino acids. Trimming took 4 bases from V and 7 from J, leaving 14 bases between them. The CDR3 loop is CASSPKGVGEKLFF. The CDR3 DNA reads TGTGCCAGCAGCCCGAAAGGGGTCGGTGAAAAACTGTTTTTT. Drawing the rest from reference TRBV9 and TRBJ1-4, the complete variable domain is DSGVTQTPKHLITATGQRVTLRCSPRSGDLSVYWYQQSLDQGLQFLIQYYNGEERAKGNILERFSAQQFPDLHSELNLSSLELGDSALYFCASSPKGVGEKLFFGSGTQLSVL.

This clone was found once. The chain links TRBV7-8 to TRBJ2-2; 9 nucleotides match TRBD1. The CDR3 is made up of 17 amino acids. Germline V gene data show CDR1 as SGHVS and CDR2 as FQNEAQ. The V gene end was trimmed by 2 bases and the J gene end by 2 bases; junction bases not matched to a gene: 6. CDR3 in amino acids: CASSLMDRGLNTGELFF. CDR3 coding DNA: TGTGCCAGCAGCTTAATGGACAGGGGCCTAAACACCGGGGAGCTGTTTTTT.

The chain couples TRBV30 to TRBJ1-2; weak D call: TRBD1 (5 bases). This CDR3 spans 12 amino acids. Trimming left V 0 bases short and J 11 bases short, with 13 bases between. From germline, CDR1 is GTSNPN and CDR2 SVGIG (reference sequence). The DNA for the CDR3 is TGTGCCTGGAGTGTAACCGGGGGATTATACACCTTC. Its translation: CAWSVTGGLYTF.

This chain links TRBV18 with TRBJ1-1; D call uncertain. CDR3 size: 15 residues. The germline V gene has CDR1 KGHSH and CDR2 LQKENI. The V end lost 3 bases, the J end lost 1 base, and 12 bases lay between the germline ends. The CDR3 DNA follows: TGTGCCAGCTCACCGCAACAGAGCCCGAACACTGAAGCTTTCTTT. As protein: CASSPQQSPNTEAFF.

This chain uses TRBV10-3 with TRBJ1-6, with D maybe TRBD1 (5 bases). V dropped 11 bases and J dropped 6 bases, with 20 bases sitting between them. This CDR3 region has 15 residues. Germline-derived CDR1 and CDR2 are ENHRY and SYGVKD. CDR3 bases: TGTGCCGCCGGCGGGGCAGCTCAGTTTAATTCACCCCTCCACTTT. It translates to CAAGGAAQFNSPLHF.

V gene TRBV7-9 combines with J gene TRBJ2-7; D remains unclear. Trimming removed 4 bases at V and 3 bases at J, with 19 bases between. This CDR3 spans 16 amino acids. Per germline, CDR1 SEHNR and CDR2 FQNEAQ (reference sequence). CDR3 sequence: CASSSYSPPEYYEQYF. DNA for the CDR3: TGTGCCAGCAGCTCTTACTCACCTCCGGAATACTACGAGCAGTACTTC.

The CDR3, as DNA: TGCGCCAGCAGCTTGGGAGGTGGGGGCTTCGGCTACGAGCAGTACTTC. This sequence encodes CASSLGGGGFGYEQYF. The rearrangement links TRBV5-1 to TRBJ2-7, with D tentatively TRBD1 (6 bases). V lost 0 bases and J lost 3, with 16 bases in between. The CDR3 is made up of 16 amino acids. Germline assignment: CDR1 SGHRS and CDR2 YFSETQ.

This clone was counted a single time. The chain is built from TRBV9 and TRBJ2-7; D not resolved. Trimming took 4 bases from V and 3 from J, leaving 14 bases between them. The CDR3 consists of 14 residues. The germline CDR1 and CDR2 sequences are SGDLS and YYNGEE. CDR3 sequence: CASSPTGVLYEQYF. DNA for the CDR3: TGTGCCAGCAGCCCGACTGGGGTCCTCTACGAGCAGTACTTC.

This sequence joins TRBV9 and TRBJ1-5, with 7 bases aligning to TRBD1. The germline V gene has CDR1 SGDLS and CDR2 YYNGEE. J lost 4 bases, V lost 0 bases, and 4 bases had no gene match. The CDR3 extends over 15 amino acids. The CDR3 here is CASSVDGTENQPQHF. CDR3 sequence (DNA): TGTGCCAGCAGCGTAGACGGGACAGAAAATCAGCCCCAGCATTTT.